This T cell receptor beta chain was sequenced for a study of cytomegalovirus exposure and HLA in healthy donors. Across the study: An earlier analysis found roughly 100 million unique TCR beta sequences from 200 million or so T cells. 81% of more than 300 genotyped donors fell in the Caucasian-associated ancestry cluster. Findings and caveats of the study: Whilst most TCR sequences proved rare, a subset of public TCRs occurred across many donors.

Primers included in the PCR were 60 Vbeta and 13 Jbeta primers. Profiling relied on immunoSEQ multiplex PCR, and the TCRdb table lists in-frame clones only, not all of them. The sample contains around 63,000 clones, roughly 80% of which appear only once. Concerning this clone itself: Its specificity is not known.

The germline CDR1 and CDR2 sequences are MRHNA and SNTAGT. Trimming took 6 bases from V and 0 from J; bases not matched to a gene: 7. There are 15 residues in the CDR3. The chain is built from TRBV6-4 and TRBJ1-1, with TRBD1 matching over 7 bases. The sample taken for sequencing was PBMCs. The receptor comes from a woman aged 25 to 39 in good health and CMV-seronegative. CDR3 loop: CASRLNRGMNTEAFF. The CDR3 DNA follows: TGTGCCAGCAGGCTCAACAGGGGTATGAACACTGAAGCTTTCTTT.